One and the same sample provided the 32 T cell receptor beta chains below, sequenced in a study of cytomegalovirus exposure and HLA in healthy donors. Primers: 60 Vbeta forward and 13 Jbeta reverse. The protocol was immunoSEQ multiplex PCR, while the TCRdb copy is restricted to in-frame clones and leaves out a portion. The data hold tens of thousands of clones, with approximately 70% observed a single time. The sample taken for sequencing was PBMCs. These receptors were obtained from a woman aged 50 to 60 in good health and CMV-seropositive.

This clone has just one count. J is TRBJ1-2 and V is TRBV7-9, with D perhaps TRBD1 (6 bases). The germline V gene has CDR1 SEHNR and CDR2 FQNEAQ (reference sequence). The CDR3 has 14 residues. V was clipped by 3 bases and J by 6 bases, with 14 bases between them. The CDR3 region has the DNA TGTGCCAGCAGCTTGGGGACAACCCTAAATGGCTACACCTTC. Translation gives CASSLGTTLNGYTF.

This clone was seen a handful of times. The CDR3, as DNA: TGTGCCAGCACCGCAGGGGGCCCCCCAGATACGCAGTATTTT. It yields the protein CASTAGGPPDTQYF. The rearrangement links TRBV28 to TRBJ2-3; 8 nucleotides match TRBD1. Trimming cost V 7 bases and J 4 bases; bases outside gene matches: 7. Germline V gene sequence: CDR1 MDHEN, CDR2 SYDVKM. The CDR3 contains 14 residues. Combining the CDR3 with reference TRBV28 and TRBJ2-3 gives the whole variable domain DVKVTQSSRYLVKRTGEKVFLECVQDMDHENMFWYRQDPGLGLRLIYFSYDVKMKEKGDIPEGYSVSREKKERFSLILESASTNQTSMYLCASTAGGPPDTQYFGPGTRLTVL.

This clone was detected many times. The junction shows a germline mismatch at one end, possibly a read error. The rearrangement joins TRBV4-2 to TRBJ2-7; unclear D gene. Germline-derived CDR1 and CDR2 are LGHNA and YNFKEQ. The CDR3 spans 15 residues. The CDR3 sequence is CASSQGVSQSYEQYF. CDR3 sequence (DNA): TGTGCCAGCAGTCAAGGTGTCAGTCAATCCTACGAGCAGTACTTC.

J is TRBJ1-2 and V is TRBV5-4, with D unclear. V was cut by 3 bases and J by 0 bases, with 18 bases left in between. The CDR3 has 17 residues. Looked up from germline, CDR1 is SGHNT and CDR2 is YYREEE (reference sequence). The CDR3 is CASSSRVASNTNYGYTF. In nucleotides, the CDR3 is TGTGCCAGCAGCTCACGGGTGGCGTCCAACACTAACTATGGCTACACCTTC.

The gene calls are TRBV11-2 and TRBJ2-3; a weak D match, TRBD1 (7 bases). The V and J ends lost 4 bases and 1 base respectively, with 12 bases between them. This CDR3 contains 15 residues. Germline CDR1 is SGHAT and CDR2 is FQNNGV. The CDR3 DNA reads TGTGCCAGCAGCTCAGGGGGGCTGGGCACAGATACGCAGTATTTT. Translating it yields CASSSGGLGTDTQYF.

This sequence joins TRBV4-3 and TRBJ2-7, with D possibly matching TRBD2 (6 bases). CDR1 LGHNA and CDR2 YSLEER come from the germline V gene. V lost 1 base, J lost 1 base, and 14 bases lay in between. This CDR3 spans 16 amino acids. DNA of the CDR3: TGCGCCAGCAGCCAAGGGGGTGTGGGACTGTCCTACGAGCAGTACTTC. Amino acid sequence: CASSQGGVGLSYEQYF.

This chain links TRBV15 with TRBJ1-5; a possible D gene is TRBD1 (6 bases). Deletions cut 5 bases from V and 9 bases from J, with 20 bases between. CDR1 and CDR2 (germline): LNHNV, YYDKDF (reference sequence). CDR3 length: 15 amino acids. In nucleotides, the CDR3 is TGTGCCACCAGCCATACGGCGGGGGGCTGGGGGCCCCAGCATTTT. Translating gives CATSHTAGGWGPQHF.

Only a few counts were recorded for this clone. The chain recombines TRBV7-9 with TRBJ2-5; unclear D gene. CDR3 size: 10 residues. Germline-derived CDR1 and CDR2 are SEHNR and FQNEAQ (reference sequence). The V and J ends lost 8 bases and 4 bases respectively, with 5 bases between them. CDR3 sequence reads: CASASETQYF. DNA of the CDR3: TGTGCCAGCGCGTCAGAGACCCAGTACTTC.

With respect to this clone: Compared with germline, one end of the junction differs, possibly owing to a read error. The rearrangement uses TRBV4-1 and TRBJ2-1; 7 bases fit TRBD2. This CDR3 comprises 13 residues. Germline CDR1 and CDR2: MGHRA and YSYEKL. The CDR3: CASSRAASGEEFF. Written as DNA, the CDR3 is TGCGCCAGCAGTCGTGCCGCTAGCGGTGAGGAGTTCTTC.

This CDR3 is CASSPQREGLEPQHF. CDR3 nucleotide sequence: TGTGCCAGCTCACCTCAGCGGGAGGGGTTAGAGCCCCAGCATTTT. The chain couples TRBV18 to TRBJ1-5, with D possibly being TRBD1 (5 bases). The CDR3 is 15 amino acids. The germline gives CDR1 KGHSH, CDR2 LQKENI. V was clipped by 3 bases and J by 8 bases, with 17 bases between them.

This clone was picked up a small number of times. This sequence joins TRBV19 and TRBJ1-2, with D unclear. Germline CDR1 reads LNHDA; CDR2 reads SQIVND (reference sequence). The CDR3 spans 15 residues. Trimming shortened V by 0 bases and J by 3 bases, and 11 bases separated the two germline ends. The CDR3 DNA sequence: TGTGCCAGTAGTATAGACGGCCAGGCTTACTATGGCTACACCTTC. This gives the protein CASSIDGQAYYGYTF.

V is TRBV4-1 and J is TRBJ2-2; TRBD1 matches at 9 bases. Germline CDR1 and CDR2: MGHRA and YSYEKL. This CDR3 spans 18 amino acids. The trim removed 0 bases at V and 5 bases at J, leaving 10 bases unmatched. The CDR3 DNA follows: TGCGCCAGCAGCCAAGATGGGAGGGGACAGGGTGGGACCGGGGAGCTGTTTTTT. This translates into CASSQDGRGQGGTGELFF.

The V and J genes are TRBV27 and TRBJ2-5; 7 nucleotides line up with TRBD2. The DNA end is a closer match to TRBJ2-7, so the J assignment may be wrong. The CDR3 loop spans 15 amino acids. CDR1 and CDR2 (germline): MNHEY, SMNVEV (reference sequence). The CDR3 DNA follows: TGTGCCAGCAGTTACCGGGGCAGCGGGGTCTACGAGCAGTACTTC. Translated: CASSYRGSGVYEQYF.

J is TRBJ2-2 and V is TRBV12-5; 7 bases are a match to TRBD1. There are 14 residues in the CDR3. CDR1 and CDR2 (germline): LGHNT, FRNRAP. Unmatched junction bases numbered 1, after V lost 1 base and J lost 5 bases. The chain's CDR3 is CASGLGTGTGELFF. The CDR3 nucleotides read TGTGCTAGTGGTTTGGGGACAGGAACCGGGGAGCTGTTTTTT.

The chain carries TRBV7-9 and TRBJ1-2; D may be TRBD1 (5 bases). The CDR3 loop spans 14 amino acids. Germline lookup yields CDR1 SEHNR and CDR2 FQNEAQ (reference sequence). Trimming removed 3 bases at V and 4 bases at J, with 12 bases between. The CDR3: CASSFPGIPYGYTF. The DNA for the CDR3 is TGTGCCAGCAGCTTTCCAGGGATCCCCTATGGCTACACCTTC.

This rearrangement joins TRBV5-1 to TRBJ2-7, with 8 nucleotides matching TRBD1. V shed 4 bases, J shed 4 bases, and the junction held 16 bases outside the gene matches. Germline V lookup: CDR1 SGHRS, CDR2 YFSETQ. The CDR3 extends over 17 amino acids. Written as DNA, the CDR3 is TGCGCCAGCAGCCCGAGGGGGGTGACAGGGGTATTATACGAGCAGTACTTC. Protein: CASSPRGVTGVLYEQYF.

The V and J genes are TRBV7-3 and TRBJ2-2, with TRBD2 as a possible D gene (5 bases). This CDR3 has 15 residues. Germline CDR1 SGHTA, CDR2 FQGTGA. V dropped 1 base and J dropped 8 bases, with 14 bases sitting between them. The CDR3 sequence: CASSLKPPPGGELFF. Here the CDR3 DNA reads TGTGCCAGCAGCTTAAAGCCCCCCCCGGGGGGGGAGCTGTTTTTT.

The chain carries TRBV5-8 and TRBJ2-5; 10 nucleotides match TRBD1. The J segment lost 4 bases and the V segment lost 1 base, leaving 13 bases of the junction unmatched. The CDR3 runs 18 residues. Germline-derived CDR1 and CDR2 are SGHTS and YDEGEE. The CDR3 bases are TGTGCCAGCAGCTTGCCCGGGACAGGGGAAGGGTCGGGAGAGACCCAGTACTTC. It specifies CASSLPGTGEGSGETQYF.

The genes are TRBV19 and TRBJ2-3; weak D call: TRBD2 (7 bases). Per the germline V gene, CDR1 is LNHDA and CDR2 is SQIVND (reference sequence). Trimming pared 6 bases from V and 3 bases from J, leaving 16 bases between. The CDR3 has 15 amino acids. This CDR3 reads CASRKGGGWTDTQYF. In DNA, the CDR3 is TGTGCCAGTAGGAAAGGGGGAGGGTGGACAGATACGCAGTATTTT.

This chain joins TRBV7-2 and TRBJ1-5; D unclear. Germline assignment: CDR1 SGHTA and CDR2 FQGNSA. Trimming pared 5 bases from V and 10 bases from J, leaving 12 bases between. CDR3 length: 12 amino acids. This chain's CDR3 is CASSLYQEPQHF. CDR3 coding DNA: TGTGCCAGCAGCCTCTACCAAGAACCCCAGCATTTT.

This clone has more than one count but fewer than ten. At one boundary the junction diverges from the germline segment, which might be a read error. The chain recombines TRBV13 with TRBJ2-1; TRBD2 agrees at 8 bases. The CDR3 loop spans 16 amino acids. Germline loops: CDR1 PRHDT, CDR2 FYEKMQ (reference sequence). The CDR3 sequence: CASSVSGSWSYTEQFF. The DNA of the CDR3 is TGTGCCAGCAGCGTCAGCGGGAGTTGGTCCTACACTGAGCAGTTCTTC.

The V gene is TRBV4-1, the J gene TRBJ2-1; TRBD2 matches at 10 bases. The germline gives CDR1 MGHRA, CDR2 YSYEKL. CDR3 length: 15 amino acids. V was pared by 0 bases and J by 10 bases, with 6 bases of the junction left unmatched. The CDR3 DNA follows: TGCGCCAGCAGCCAAGAAAATCTAGCGGGGGTGGAGCAGTTCTTC. Protein product: CASSQENLAGVEQFF.

The V and J genes are TRBV7-9 and TRBJ1-6, with TRBD1 matching over 10 bases. This CDR3 is built from 16 residues. CDR1 and CDR2 (germline): SEHNR, FQNEAQ (reference sequence). Trimming at V came to 2 bases and at J to 5 bases, leaving 3 bases not matched to a gene. The CDR3 DNA follows: TGTGCCAGCAGCTTATTCGGACAGGGGGATAATTCACCCCTCCACTTT. This gives the protein CASSLFGQGDNSPLHF. The whole variable domain, remainder taken from reference TRBV7-9 and TRBJ1-6, is DTGVSQNPRHKITKRGQNVTFRCDPISEHNRLYWYRQTLGQGPEFLTYFQNEAQLEKSRLLSDRFSAERPKGSFSTLEIQRTEQGDSAMYLCASSLFGQGDNSPLHFGNGTRLTVT.

This clone was observed once. The chain carries TRBV27 and TRBJ2-3; 11 positions match TRBD2. This CDR3 spans 16 amino acids. The V and J ends lost 4 bases and 2 bases, in that order; junction bases with no gene match: 5. The germline V gene encodes CDR1 MNHEY and CDR2 SMNVEV (reference sequence). DNA of the CDR3: TGTGCCAGCAGTTCTCTTAGCGGGAGGGCCACAGATACGCAGTATTTT. Translation gives CASSSLSGRATDTQYF.

The table lists this clone with a few counts. The CDR3 DNA reads as TGTGCCAGCAGCCAAGGGCTAGGCCGCGAGCAGTACTTC. Its protein is CASSQGLGREQYF. The chain combines TRBV14 with TRBJ2-5, with D uncertain. The DNA end is a closer match to TRBJ2-7, so the J assignment may be wrong. Germline values: CDR1 SGHDN, CDR2 FVKESK. The CDR3 runs 13 residues.

This clone came up once. V gene TRBV6-5 combines with J gene TRBJ2-1; possibly TRBD2 for D (5 bases). From germline, CDR1 is MNHEY and CDR2 SVGAGI. This CDR3 is built from 14 residues. Trimming took off 4 bases at V and 5 bases at J, with 12 bases between the two ends. The CDR3 DNA sequence: TGTGCCAGCAGTTGGAGGTCGAGGGACAATGAGCAGTTCTTC. This translates into CASSWRSRDNEQFF.

The chain couples TRBV28 to TRBJ1-5; 7 nucleotides match TRBD1. The CDR3 spans 16 residues. Germline loops: CDR1 MDHEN, CDR2 SYDVKM. V lost 2 bases and J lost 4; bases outside the gene matches: 8. The CDR3 reads CASSLIATGKNQPQHF. CDR3 in DNA: TGTGCCAGCAGTTTAATTGCGACAGGGAAGAATCAGCCCCAGCATTTT.

This chain links TRBV18 with TRBJ2-7, with 7 positions matching TRBD1. The trim removed 2 bases at V and 5 bases at J, leaving 6 bases unmatched. The CDR3 extends over 14 amino acids. Germline assignment: CDR1 KGHSH and CDR2 LQKENI. This chain's CDR3 is CASSPGTAPHEQYF. CDR3 nucleotide sequence: TGTGCCAGCTCACCAGGGACAGCCCCCCACGAGCAGTACTTC.

The rearrangement uses TRBV5-1 and TRBJ2-5, with 14 bases lining up with TRBD2. Losses at the gene ends were 0 bases for V and 3 bases for J; bases not matched to a gene: 4. Germline CDR1 and CDR2: SGHRS and YFSETQ. The CDR3 is made up of 17 amino acids. The CDR3 spells CASSLVGTSGRKETQYF. Written as DNA, the CDR3 is TGCGCCAGCAGCTTGGTGGGGACTAGCGGGAGAAAAGAGACCCAGTACTTC.

The rearrangement joins TRBV7-9 to TRBJ1-2; 8 nucleotides match TRBD1. Germline-derived CDR1 and CDR2 are SEHNR and FQNEAQ (reference sequence). The CDR3 is made up of 14 amino acids. The trim removed 4 bases at V and 7 bases at J, leaving 8 bases unmatched. The CDR3 loop is CASSSQGALVGYTF. DNA of the CDR3: TGTGCCAGCAGCTCCCAGGGGGCGTTAGTTGGCTACACCTTC. Filled out from reference TRBV7-9 and TRBJ1-2, the complete variable domain reads DTGVSQNPRHKITKRGQNVTFRCDPISEHNRLYWYRQTLGQGPEFLTYFQNEAQLEKSRLLSDRFSAERPKGSFSTLEIQRTEQGDSAMYLCASSSQGALVGYTFGSGTRLTVV.

The rearrangement links TRBV2 to TRBJ1-2, with a tentative D call TRBD1 (5 bases). Germline V gene sequence: CDR1 SNHLY, CDR2 FYNNEI. The V end lost 4 bases, the J end lost 8 bases, and 17 bases lay between the germline ends. The CDR3 has 14 amino acids. CDR3 nucleotide sequence: TGTGCCAGCAGTGTGGCCAGGGCTGTAGAAGGCTACACCTTC. The encoded protein is CASSVARAVEGYTF.

J is TRBJ2-7 and V is TRBV2; D gene ambiguous. The ends were cut back, 2 bases at V and 7 bases at J, with 12 bases in the middle. The CDR3 runs to 13 residues. From germline, CDR1 is SNHLY and CDR2 FYNNEI. The CDR3 spells CASSEQVVGEQYF. In DNA form, the CDR3 reads TGTGCCAGCAGTGAACAGGTCGTTGGAGAGCAGTACTTC.